This T cell receptor beta chain was profiled in a study of OX40 agonist ivuxolimab in advanced cancers. General study results and limits: Researchers report that CD8+ T cells had, on average, more expanded clones than CD4+.

Worth noting for this clone: Antigen unknown.

TCRdb keeps only in-frame clones here, not all; method: immunoSEQ multiplex PCR. The sample carries around 67,000 clones, 80% recorded once. CDR1 and CDR2 (germline): SNHLY, FYNNEI. The CDR3 consists of 14 residues. Trimming at V came to 6 bases and at J to 7 bases, leaving 8 bases not matched to a gene. The sequence came from an adult with an advanced solid tumor such as melanoma, head and neck, liver or kidney cancer. J is TRBJ1-4 and V is TRBV2, with 7 bases aligning to TRBD1. The source material was CD4+ or CD8+ T cells sorted from blood, sampled in a trial of the OX40 agonist ivuxolimab. CDR3 sequence reads: CASRQGRGTEKLFF. The DNA for the CDR3 is TGTGCCAGCAGACAGGGGCGGGGGACTGAAAAACTGTTTTTT.